The 19 T cell receptor beta chains given below trace back to one sample, sequenced in a study of shared clonotypes between healthy human individuals. Sequenced by immunoSEQ multiplex PCR; TCRdb stores in-frame clones only, minus some. The data contain roughly 2.5 million clones, around nine tenths of them singletons. Sequencing was performed on naive CD4+ T cells sorted from blood. The subset denotes: CD45RA+ positively selected. Receptors were obtained from a man in his late teens or twenties in good health.

The rearrangement links TRBV7-9 to TRBJ2-7; D might be TRBD2 (5 bases). Per the germline V gene, CDR1 is SEHNR and CDR2 is FQNEAQ (reference sequence). CDR3 length: 13 residues. Trimming cost V 5 bases and J 6 bases, with 14 bases left between them. The CDR3 reads CASSLSGGAEQYF. DNA for the CDR3: TGTGCCAGCAGCCTCTCCGGAGGTGCCGAGCAGTACTTC.

V is TRBV18 and J is TRBJ2-7; D unclear. This CDR3 region has 15 residues. Per the germline V gene, CDR1 is KGHSH and CDR2 is LQKENI. The germline V and J ends were trimmed by 1 base and 0 bases, with 10 bases remaining between them. CDR3 residues: CASSPQGISSYEQYF. The CDR3 DNA follows: TGTGCCAGCTCACCACAAGGTATCAGCTCCTACGAGCAGTACTTC.

About this clone: Relative to the germline gene, one junction end is altered; a read error may explain this. The sample has other DNA sequences that encode this CDR3 too. The CDR3 region is CASSLAGQGGNEQYF. CDR3 in DNA: TGCGCCAGCAGCTTGGCGGGGCAGGGAGGTAACGAGCAATACTTC. The V and J genes are TRBV5-1 and TRBJ2-7, with a tentative D call TRBD2 (6 bases). This CDR3 region has 15 residues. Germline CDR1 SGHRS, CDR2 YFSETQ. Supplemented by reference TRBV5-1 and TRBJ2-7, the full variable domain reads KAGVTQTPRYLIKTRGQQVTLSCSPISGHRSVSWYQQTPGQGLQFLFEYFSETQRNKGNFPGRFSGRQFSNSRSEMNVSTLELGDSALYLCASSLAGQGGNEQYFGPGTRLTVT.

In regard to this clone: Other DNA sequences in this sample translate to the same CDR3. The chain carries TRBV5-1 and TRBJ2-1; 12 nucleotides align to TRBD2. Germline CDR1 and CDR2: SGHRS and YFSETQ. This CDR3 spans 17 amino acids. J was trimmed by 0 bases and V by 3 bases; bases with no gene match: 4. CDR3 loop: CASSSLAGGSSYNEQFF. The CDR3 coding sequence is TGCGCCAGCAGCTCCCTAGCGGGGGGGAGCTCCTACAATGAGCAGTTCTTC. The complete variable domain, with remaining parts taken from reference TRBV5-1 and TRBJ2-1, reads KAGVTQTPRYLIKTRGQQVTLSCSPISGHRSVSWYQQTPGQGLQFLFEYFSETQRNKGNFPGRFSGRQFSNSRSEMNVSTLELGDSALYLCASSSLAGGSSYNEQFFGPGTRLTVL.

The chain couples TRBV18 to TRBJ2-2; D remains ambiguous. This CDR3 comprises 17 residues. Trimming shortened V by 4 bases and J by 6 bases, and 21 bases separated the two germline ends. Germline loops: CDR1 KGHSH, CDR2 LQKENI. The CDR3 is CASSLSTSVLNAGELFF. CDR3 nucleotides: TGTGCCAGCTCACTATCGACCTCAGTGCTCAACGCCGGGGAGCTGTTTTTT. Full variable domain (rest looked up from reference TRBV18 and TRBJ2-2): NAGVMQNPRHLVRRRGQEARLRCSPMKGHSHVYWYRQLPEEGLKFMVYLQKENIIDESGMPKERFSAEFPKEGPSILRIQQVVRGDSAAYFCASSLSTSVLNAGELFFGEGSRLTVL.

This chain's CDR3 is CASSLRGVAEAFF. Written as DNA, the CDR3 is TGTGCCAGCAGCTTGAGGGGAGTGGCTGAAGCTTTCTTT. The genes are TRBV5-4 and TRBJ1-1; a possible D gene is TRBD1 (5 bases). The V gene's germline CDR1 is SGHNT and CDR2 YYREEE (reference sequence). This CDR3 has 13 residues. Trimming cost V 1 base and J 6 bases, with 10 bases left between them.

V gene TRBV6-4 combines with J gene TRBJ1-2; D not certain. This CDR3 has 11 residues. The V gene's germline CDR1 is MRHNA and CDR2 SNTAGT. Trimming removed 2 bases from V and 7 bases from J, with 5 bases in between. The CDR3 bases are TGTGCCAGCAGTGACAAATTTGGCTACACCTTC. Its translation: CASSDKFGYTF.

The J gene is TRBJ1-2, the V gene TRBV28; possibly TRBD1 for D (6 bases). V lost 7 bases to trimming and J lost 8 bases, with 17 bases between them. The germline V gene has CDR1 MDHEN and CDR2 SYDVKM. The CDR3 spans 13 residues. This chain's CDR3 is CASTPTGLRGYTF. The CDR3 DNA reads as TGTGCCAGCACTCCGACAGGTTTGCGGGGCTACACCTTC.

CDR3 amino acids: CASWSGEQYF. CDR3 nucleotide sequence: TGCGCCAGTTGGAGCGGGGAGCAGTACTTC. The chain links TRBV10-1 to TRBJ2-5; 7 nucleotides match TRBD2. The CDR3 is 10 residues long. Trimming took 9 bases from V and 11 from J; bases not matched to a gene: 6. Per the germline V gene, CDR1 is WNHNN and CDR2 is SYGVQD (reference sequence).

The chain has TRBV7-9 and TRBJ2-7; D remains ambiguous. Trimming took off 5 bases at V and 0 bases at J, with 17 bases between the two ends. Germline-derived CDR1 and CDR2 are SEHNR and FQNEAQ (reference sequence). CDR3 length: 16 residues. The CDR3 DNA follows: TGTGCCAGCAGCCCCCCCCGGGCAGCCGCCTCCTACGAGCAGTACTTC. Translation: CASSPPRAAASYEQYF.

The chain links TRBV18 to TRBJ2-1, with 11 nucleotides matching TRBD2. This CDR3 has 14 amino acids. Germline-derived CDR1 and CDR2 are KGHSH and LQKENI. Losses at the gene ends were 6 bases for V and 5 bases for J; bases not matched to a gene: 3. The CDR3 reads CASSRLAGNNEQFF. The DNA for the CDR3 is TGTGCCAGCTCTAGACTAGCGGGGAACAATGAGCAGTTCTTC.

The J gene is TRBJ1-6, the V gene TRBV15; weak D call: TRBD1 (6 bases). Germline V gene data show CDR1 as LNHNV and CDR2 as YYDKDF (reference sequence). Between the trimmed V and J ends, which lost 3 bases and 8 bases, there was a span of 17 bases. CDR3 length equals 16 residues. CDR3 sequence (DNA): TGTGCCACCAGCAGCGAACCCTTAGGACAGTATTCACCCCTCCACTTT. It yields the protein CATSSEPLGQYSPLHF.

CDR3 DNA: TGCAGCGTTAGGCGGAGTAGCACCGGGGAGCTGTTTTTT. Protein: CSVRRSSTGELFF. The genes are TRBV29-1 and TRBJ2-2; no reliable D call. The CDR3 is 13 residues long. The germline V gene has CDR1 SQVTM and CDR2 ANQGSEA. V dropped 5 bases and J dropped 4 bases, with 11 bases sitting between them.

This chain links TRBV7-2 with TRBJ2-7; no firm D call. Germline V gives CDR1 SGHTA, CDR2 FQGNSA. Trimming removed 0 bases from V and 3 bases from J, with 9 bases in between. CDR3 length: 14 residues. DNA for the CDR3: TGTGCCAGCAGCTTAGCCACAGCGAACTACGAGCAGTACTTC. Its translation is CASSLATANYEQYF.

The rearrangement links TRBV5-1 to TRBJ1-2; no clear D gene. V was clipped by 0 bases and J by 8 bases, with 11 bases between them. Germline V gene data show CDR1 as SGHRS and CDR2 as YFSETQ. The CDR3 contains 13 residues. The DNA of the CDR3 is TGCGCCAGCAGCTTGGAAACAGTACGCGGCTACACCTTC. Amino acid sequence: CASSLETVRGYTF.

V usage is TRBV9 and J usage is TRBJ2-7; 7 nucleotides agree with TRBD2. This CDR3 is built from 14 residues. Germline values: CDR1 SGDLS, CDR2 YYNGEE. With 3 bases clipped from V and 6 bases from J, the junction kept 9 bases outside the gene matches. CDR3 bases: TGTGCCAGCAGCGAGCGGGGCCCTAAAGGCGAGCAGTACTTC. Its protein is CASSERGPKGEQYF. The full variable domain, with the rest looked up from reference TRBV9 and TRBJ2-7, is DSGVTQTPKHLITATGQRVTLRCSPRSGDLSVYWYQQSLDQGLQFLIQYYNGEERAKGNILERFSAQQFPDLHSELNLSSLELGDSALYFCASSERGPKGEQYFGPGTRLTVT.

This clone was seen a single time. V and J are TRBV5-1 and TRBJ2-3; D is possibly TRBD2 (6 bases). The V gene lost 0 bases and the J gene lost 6 bases, with 11 bases spanning the gap. CDR3 length equals 14 residues. Germline V lookup: CDR1 SGHRS, CDR2 YFSETQ. The CDR3 protein is CASSLERAGDTQYF. The CDR3 nucleotides read TGCGCCAGCAGCTTGGAGAGGGCGGGGGATACGCAGTATTTT.

This rearrangement joins TRBV19 to TRBJ2-7; 15 bases match TRBD2. This CDR3 is 17 amino acids long. The V gene's germline CDR1 is LNHDA and CDR2 SQIVND (reference sequence). J lost 3 bases, V lost 4 bases, and 7 bases had no gene match. In DNA form, the CDR3 reads TGTGCCAGTAGTACCCAGCCGGGACTAGCGGGAGGCTACGAGCAGTACTTC. Amino acid sequence: CASSTQPGLAGGYEQYF.

The chain is built from TRBV23-1 and TRBJ2-1, with a possible D match to TRBD1 (5 bases). TRBV23-1 is marked as an open reading frame, function uncertain. The V gene lost 6 bases and the J gene lost 5 bases, with 20 bases spanning the gap. This CDR3 contains 16 residues. For the CDR3, the DNA is TGCGCCAGCAGCGCCTTTGGGGCCGGATTCCACAATGAGCAGTTCTTC. Translated, it gives CASSAFGAGFHNEQFF.